This TCR beta chain is from a study of CD8+ T cells in alopecia areata. Study-wide background: Tofacitinib ran 6 to 18 months, followed by 6 months off drug.

With 5 bases clipped from V and 3 bases from J, the junction kept 9 bases outside the gene matches. From germline, CDR1 is MNHNS and CDR2 SASEGT. This CDR3 has 15 amino acids. Treatment given: oral pan-JAK inhibitor, 5-10 mg twice daily. Study-wide points: Sequencing of scalp tissue also captures the resident alphabeta T cells of normal skin. Shared TCR sequences were less clear between patients than in mice, possibly partly from HLA diversity.

Following RNA extraction, reverse transcription yielded cDNA that acted as the sequencing template. Profiling relied on immunoSEQ multiplex PCR, and the TCRdb table lists in-frame clones only, not all of them. Here the sample spans hundreds of thousands of clones, 66% being singletons. Worth noting for this clone: Antigen: not known.

The source of this sequence is a human donor with alopecia areata. The V gene is TRBV6-1, the J gene TRBJ2-5; 7 nucleotides agree with TRBD1. This specimen was CD4+ T cells sorted from blood, taken at approximately week 42, from a patient treated with tofacitinib. The CDR3 loop is CASSRAGGPEETQYF. DNA for the CDR3: TGTGCCAGCAGTAGGGCAGGGGGTCCGGAAGAGACCCAGTACTTC.